The 18 T cell receptor beta chains presented below share a single source sample, sequenced in a study of blood T cell repertoires in COVID-19. Clones were read by immunoSEQ multiplex PCR, and TCRdb kept only the in-frame ones, dropping some. The data hold some 130,000 clones, with around 87% observed a single time. The sequencing input was peripheral blood. The receptors were gathered from a man aged 50 or older with active COVID-19.

The rearrangement uses TRBV4-1 and TRBJ1-1; 8 positions match TRBD1. This CDR3 comprises 15 residues. V gave up 4 bases and J gave up 3 bases; unmatched junction bases: 7. Germline CDR1 and CDR2: MGHRA and YSYEKL. CDR3 loop: CASSRLGQGHTEAFF. The CDR3 DNA sequence: TGCGCCAGCAGCCGGTTAGGACAGGGTCACACTGAAGCTTTCTTT.

This rearrangement joins TRBV28 to TRBJ2-7, with a possible D match to TRBD2 (6 bases). The V end lost 3 bases, the J end lost 1 base, and 16 bases lay between the germline ends. This CDR3 is built from 16 residues. CDR1 and CDR2 from the germline V gene are MDHEN and SYDVKM. CDR3 DNA: TGTGCCAGCAGTTTTGATTTGGCGGGGTTATCCTACGAGCAGTACTTC. It encodes CASSFDLAGLSYEQYF.

J is TRBJ2-1 and V is TRBV4-2; possible D gene TRBD2, 6 bases. V lost 1 base to trimming and J lost 15 bases, with 19 bases between them. The CDR3 covers 14 residues. Germline lookup yields CDR1 LGHNA and CDR2 YNFKEQ. In DNA form, the CDR3 reads TGTGCCAGCAGCCAAGCGGATTTTAGCGGAGTGCCGTTCTTC. The encoded protein is CASSQADFSGVPFF.

This clone occurred once. The chain recombines TRBV7-2 with TRBJ2-1; D is perhaps TRBD1 (6 bases). CDR1 SGHTA and CDR2 FQGNSA come from the germline V gene. Trimming removed 5 bases from V and 7 bases from J, with 18 bases in between. The CDR3 sequence is 15 residues long. CDR3 bases: TGTGCCAGCAGCACCTCCTGGGGGCCGGGAAATGAGCAGTTCTTC. It specifies CASSTSWGPGNEQFF.

V and J are TRBV5-5 and TRBJ1-2; D unclear. Germline CDR1 SGHKS, CDR2 YYEKEE (reference sequence). This CDR3 is built from 13 residues. V was shortened by 5 bases and J by 2 bases, with 10 bases between the two germline ends. CDR3 in DNA: TGTGCCAGCAGAGAGGGCGGGAACTATGGCTACACCTTC. It is translated as CASREGGNYGYTF.

CDR3 in amino acids: CASSLGSGGSTDTQYF. The CDR3 DNA reads TGCGCCAGCAGCTTGGGTAGCGGGGGGAGCACAGATACGCAGTATTTT. The V call is TRBV5-1, the J call TRBJ2-3, with 10 bases fitting TRBD2. Germline V lookup: CDR1 SGHRS, CDR2 YFSETQ. The CDR3 length is 16 residues. The J segment lost 0 bases and the V segment lost 0 bases, leaving 1 base of the junction unmatched.

The chain is built from TRBV3-1 (or the pseudogene TRBV3-2) and TRBJ1-4, with D tentatively TRBD1 (6 bases). V dropped 4 bases and J dropped 8 bases, with 8 bases sitting between them. This CDR3 contains 12 residues. Per the germline V gene, CDR1 is LGHDT and CDR2 is YNNKEL (reference sequence). CDR3 region: CASSRTGEKLFF. CDR3 DNA sequence: TGTGCCAGCAGCCGAACAGGGGAAAAACTGTTTTTT.

The rearrangement uses TRBV2 and TRBJ2-7; D is unresolved. The CDR3 has 14 residues. Germline-derived CDR1 and CDR2 are SNHLY and FYNNEI. Trimming removed 0 bases from V and 4 bases from J, with 10 bases in between. The CDR3 DNA is TGTGCCAGCAGTGAAGCGGCCTTTCAGTACGAGCAGTACTTC. Protein: CASSEAAFQYEQYF.

The chain employs TRBV11-2 and TRBJ1-6; TRBD1 matches 7 bases. The CDR3 loop spans 18 amino acids. CDR1 is SGHAT and CDR2 is FQNNGV in the germline V gene. The V gene end was trimmed by 5 bases and the J gene end by 5 bases; junction bases not matched to a gene: 15. The CDR3 protein is CASSKTTGLGTNNSPLHF. CDR3 in DNA: TGTGCCAGCAGCAAAACGACAGGGTTGGGCACCAATAATTCACCCCTCCACTTT.

The chain uses TRBV28 and TRBJ1-2; D is undetermined. The V and J ends lost 5 bases and 11 bases respectively, with 12 bases between them. The CDR3 is 11 residues long. CDR1 is MDHEN and CDR2 is SYDVKM in the germline V gene. The CDR3 region has the DNA TGTGCCAGCAGTGGGGAAGGGAGGTACACCTTC. Translation gives CASSGEGRYTF.

The chain employs TRBV2 and TRBJ2-1, with D perhaps TRBD2 (7 bases). Trimming pared 0 bases from V and 10 bases from J, leaving 16 bases between. This CDR3 is 15 amino acids long. CDR1 and CDR2 from the germline V gene are SNHLY and FYNNEI. This CDR3 is CASSEAGRGPWEQFF. The DNA of the CDR3 is TGTGCCAGCAGTGAAGCAGGGCGGGGGCCTTGGGAGCAGTTCTTC. Based on the CDR3 plus reference TRBV2 and TRBJ2-1, the full variable domain is EPEVTQTPSHQVTQMGQEVILRCVPISNHLYFYWYRQILGQKVEFLVSFYNNEISEKSEIFDDQFSVERPDGSNFTLKIRSTKLEDSAMYFCASSEAGRGPWEQFFGPGTRLTVL.

This clone was found a few times. J is TRBJ2-2 and V is TRBV7-3, with D possibly TRBD2 on 5 matching bases. V lost 1 base to trimming and J lost 8 bases, with 11 bases between them. CDR1 is SGHTA and CDR2 is FQGTGA in the germline V gene. The CDR3 runs 14 residues. DNA of the CDR3: TGTGCCAGCAGCTTAAGCGGGTCTATGGGGGAGCTGTTTTTT. This sequence encodes CASSLSGSMGELFF.

This clone showed up just a few times. The chain is built from TRBV6-4 and TRBJ1-2; 12 positions match TRBD1. This CDR3 has 16 amino acids. Germline CDR1 is MRHNA and CDR2 is SNTAGT. V gave up 0 bases and J gave up 8 bases; unmatched junction bases: 7. The CDR3 coding sequence is TGTGCCAGCAGTGACTCCTGGGACAGGGGGCGAAAGGGCTACACCTTC. Translation gives CASSDSWDRGRKGYTF.

The chain links TRBV14 to TRBJ1-2; no reliable D call. V was trimmed by 1 base and J by 2 bases, leaving 11 bases between them. The CDR3 has 15 amino acids. Germline loops: CDR1 SGHDN, CDR2 FVKESK. CDR3 coding DNA: TGTGCCAGCAGCCAAGGTTTCCCCGTCAACTATGGCTACACCTTC. It encodes CASSQGFPVNYGYTF. Variable domain in full (rest from reference TRBV14 and TRBJ1-2): EAGVTQFPSHSVIEKGQTVTLRCDPISGHDNLYWYRRVMGKEIKFLLHFVKESKQDESGMPNNRFLAERTGGTYSTLKVQPAELEDSGVYFCASSQGFPVNYGYTFGSGTRLTVV.

The chain recombines TRBV5-6 with TRBJ2-3; weak D call: TRBD1 (5 bases). The CDR3 spans 14 residues. Trimming shortened V by 6 bases and J by 1 base, and 12 bases separated the two germline ends. Germline V CDR1 and CDR2: SGHDT, YYEEEE. CDR3 sequence: CASTTGPGTDTQYF. In DNA, the CDR3 is TGTGCCAGCACTACAGGTCCTGGCACAGATACGCAGTATTTT.

The V gene is TRBV7-3, the J gene TRBJ1-1; TRBD1 is a possible D gene (5 bases). Germline V gives CDR1 SGHTA, CDR2 FQGTGA. The CDR3 length is 13 residues. Trimming removed 4 bases at V and 4 bases at J, with 10 bases between. CDR3 sequence: CASSSGSGTEAFF. DNA for the CDR3: TGTGCCAGCAGCTCAGGGTCCGGCACTGAAGCTTTCTTT.

The J gene is TRBJ2-5, the V gene TRBV5-6; D is unclear. CDR1 is SGHDT and CDR2 is YYEEEE in the germline V gene. The CDR3 runs 12 residues. Trimming pared 0 bases from V and 5 bases from J, leaving 5 bases between. In nucleotides, the CDR3 is TGTGCCAGCAGCTTGGGGCGGGAGACCCAGTACTTC. It translates to CASSLGRETQYF.

The genes are TRBV21-1 and TRBJ2-3; the D call of TRBD1 is as the table states it, not checked on the DNA. TRBV21-1 is a known pseudogene. The CDR3 runs 16 residues. The CDR3 loop reads CASSKEEGVHTDTQYF. CDR3 sequence (DNA): TGTGCCAGCAGCAAAGAAGAAGGGGTCCACACAGATACGCAGTATTTT.